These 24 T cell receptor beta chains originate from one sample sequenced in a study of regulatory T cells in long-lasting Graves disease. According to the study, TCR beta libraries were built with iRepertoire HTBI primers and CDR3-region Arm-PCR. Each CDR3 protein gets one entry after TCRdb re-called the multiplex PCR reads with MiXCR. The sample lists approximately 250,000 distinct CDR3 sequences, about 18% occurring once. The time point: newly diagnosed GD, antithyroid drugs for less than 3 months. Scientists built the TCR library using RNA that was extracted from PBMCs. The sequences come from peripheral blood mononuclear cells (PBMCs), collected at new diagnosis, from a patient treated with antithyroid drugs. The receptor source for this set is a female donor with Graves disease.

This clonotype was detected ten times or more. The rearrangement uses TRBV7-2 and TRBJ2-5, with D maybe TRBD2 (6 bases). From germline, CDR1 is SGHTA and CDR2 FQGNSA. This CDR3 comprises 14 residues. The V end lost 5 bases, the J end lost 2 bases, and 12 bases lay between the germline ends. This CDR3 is CASSRGLRQETQYF. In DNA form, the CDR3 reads TGTGCCAGCAGCAGGGGACTGAGACAAGAGACCCAGTACTTC.

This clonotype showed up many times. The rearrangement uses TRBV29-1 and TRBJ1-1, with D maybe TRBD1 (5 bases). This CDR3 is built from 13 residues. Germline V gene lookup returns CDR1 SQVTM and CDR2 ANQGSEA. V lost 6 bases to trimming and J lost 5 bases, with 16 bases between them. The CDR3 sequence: CSVGDGLGTEAFF. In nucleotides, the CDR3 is TGCAGCGTCGGGGACGGCTTGGGGACTGAAGCTTTCTTT. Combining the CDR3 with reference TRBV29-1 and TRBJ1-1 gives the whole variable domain SAVISQKPSRDICQRGTSLTIQCQVDSQVTMMFWYRQQPGQSLTLIATANQGSEATYESGFVIDKFPISRPNLTFSTLTVSNMSPEDSSIYLCSVGDGLGTEAFFGQGTRLTVV.

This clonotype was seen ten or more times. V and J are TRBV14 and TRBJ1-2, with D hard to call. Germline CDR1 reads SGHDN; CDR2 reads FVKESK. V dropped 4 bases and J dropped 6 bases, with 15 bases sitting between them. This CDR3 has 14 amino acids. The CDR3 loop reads CASSRIREMDGYTF. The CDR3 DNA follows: TGTGCCAGCAGCCGAATCCGGGAAATGGATGGCTACACCTTC. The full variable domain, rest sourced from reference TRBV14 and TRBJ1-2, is EAGVTQFPSHSVIEKGQTVTLRCDPISGHDNLYWYRRVMGKEIKFLLHFVKESKQDESGMPNNRFLAERTGGTYSTLKVQPAELEDSGVYFCASSRIREMDGYTFGSGTRLTVV.

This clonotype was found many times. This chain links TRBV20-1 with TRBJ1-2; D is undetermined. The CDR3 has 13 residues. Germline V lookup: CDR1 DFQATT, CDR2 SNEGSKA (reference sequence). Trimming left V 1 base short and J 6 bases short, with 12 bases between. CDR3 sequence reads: CSARGAGSNGYTF. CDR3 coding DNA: TGCAGTGCTAGAGGTGCGGGAAGCAATGGCTACACCTTC.

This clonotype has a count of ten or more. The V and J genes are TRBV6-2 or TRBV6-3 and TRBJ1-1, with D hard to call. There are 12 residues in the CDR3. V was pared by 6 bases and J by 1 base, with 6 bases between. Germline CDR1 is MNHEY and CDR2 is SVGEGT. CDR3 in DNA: TGTGCCAGCAGAGTCAGGAACACTGAAGCTTTCTTT. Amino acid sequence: CASRVRNTEAFF.

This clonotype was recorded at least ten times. In nucleotides, the CDR3 is TGCAGCGCTGGGACAGGGGCAAGTGGCTACACCTTC. This codes for CSAGTGASGYTF. The gene calls are TRBV29-1 and TRBJ1-2, with 10 bases lining up with TRBD1. The V gene's germline CDR1 is SQVTM and CDR2 ANQGSEA. V lost 7 bases to trimming and J lost 7 bases; unmatched junction nucleotides: 6. The CDR3 contains 12 residues.

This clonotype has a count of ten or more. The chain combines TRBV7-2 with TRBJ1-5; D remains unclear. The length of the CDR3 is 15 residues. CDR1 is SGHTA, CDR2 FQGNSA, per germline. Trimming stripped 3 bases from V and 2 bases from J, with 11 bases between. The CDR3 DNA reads TGTGCCAGCAGCTTCTTCGGTGCAGGCAATCAGCCCCAGCATTTT. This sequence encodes CASSFFGAGNQPQHF.

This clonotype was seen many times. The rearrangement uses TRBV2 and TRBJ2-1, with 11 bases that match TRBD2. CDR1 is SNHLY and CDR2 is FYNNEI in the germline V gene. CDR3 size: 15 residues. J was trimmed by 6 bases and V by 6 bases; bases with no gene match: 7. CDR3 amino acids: CASRPGTSGFNEQFF. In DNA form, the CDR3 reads TGTGCCAGCAGGCCCGGGACTAGCGGTTTCAATGAGCAGTTCTTC.

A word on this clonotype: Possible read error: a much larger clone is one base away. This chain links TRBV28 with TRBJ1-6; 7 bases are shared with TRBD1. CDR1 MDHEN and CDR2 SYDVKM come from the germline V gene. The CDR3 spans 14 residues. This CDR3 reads CASSLTGVNSTLHF. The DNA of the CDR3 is TGTGCCAGCAGTTTAACAGGGGTAAATTCAACCCTCCACTTT.

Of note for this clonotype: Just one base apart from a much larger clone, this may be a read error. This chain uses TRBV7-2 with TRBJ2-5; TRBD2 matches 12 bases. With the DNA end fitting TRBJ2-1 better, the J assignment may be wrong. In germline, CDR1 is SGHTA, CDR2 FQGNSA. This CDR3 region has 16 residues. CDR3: CASSSRTSGGNNEQFF. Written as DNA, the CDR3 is TGTGCCAGCAGCTCAAGAACTAGCGGGGGGAACAATGAGCAGTTCTTC.

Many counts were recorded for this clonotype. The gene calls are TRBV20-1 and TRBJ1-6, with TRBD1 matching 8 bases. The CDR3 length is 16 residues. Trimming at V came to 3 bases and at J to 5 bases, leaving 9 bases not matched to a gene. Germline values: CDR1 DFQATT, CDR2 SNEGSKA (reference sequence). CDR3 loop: CSARGQSRGHNSPLHF. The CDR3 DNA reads TGCAGTGCTAGGGGCCAGAGCAGGGGGCATAATTCACCCCTCCACTTT.

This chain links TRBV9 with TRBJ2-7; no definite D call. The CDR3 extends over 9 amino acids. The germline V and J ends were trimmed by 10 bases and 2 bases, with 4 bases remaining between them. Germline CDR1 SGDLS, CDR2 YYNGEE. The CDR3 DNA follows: TGTGCCCCAACCTACGAGCAGTACTTC. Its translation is CAPTYEQYF.

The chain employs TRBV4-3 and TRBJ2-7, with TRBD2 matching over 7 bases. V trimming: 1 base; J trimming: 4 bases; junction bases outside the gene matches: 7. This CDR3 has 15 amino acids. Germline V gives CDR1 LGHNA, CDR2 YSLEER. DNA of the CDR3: TGCGCCAGCAGCCAAGGGGTGGTAGCGGGTTACGAGCAGTACTTC. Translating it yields CASSQGVVAGYEQYF.

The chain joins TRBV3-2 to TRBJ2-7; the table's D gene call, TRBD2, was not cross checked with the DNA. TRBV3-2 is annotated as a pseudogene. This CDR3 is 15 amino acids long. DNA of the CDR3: TGTGCCAGCAGCCATGATGGCGGGAGGGTCTACGAGCAGTACTTC. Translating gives CASSHDGGRVYEQYF.

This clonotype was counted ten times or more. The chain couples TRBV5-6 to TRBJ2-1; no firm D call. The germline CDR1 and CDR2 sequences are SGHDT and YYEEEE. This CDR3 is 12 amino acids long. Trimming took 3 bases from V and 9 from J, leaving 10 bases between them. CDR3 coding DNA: TGTGCCAGCAGCTCGGGCCGGACTGAGCAGTTCTTC. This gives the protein CASSSGRTEQFF.

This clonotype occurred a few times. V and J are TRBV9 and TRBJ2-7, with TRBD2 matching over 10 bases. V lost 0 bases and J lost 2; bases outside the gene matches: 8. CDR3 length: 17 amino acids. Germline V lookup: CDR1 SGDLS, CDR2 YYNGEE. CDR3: CASSVEGSSGRTYEQYF. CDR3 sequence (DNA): TGTGCCAGCAGCGTAGAGGGGTCTAGCGGGAGAACCTACGAGCAGTACTTC.

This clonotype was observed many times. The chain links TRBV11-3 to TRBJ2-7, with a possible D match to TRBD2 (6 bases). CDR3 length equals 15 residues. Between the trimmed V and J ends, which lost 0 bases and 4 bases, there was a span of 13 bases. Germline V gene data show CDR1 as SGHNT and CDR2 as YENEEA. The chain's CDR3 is CASSLESQAGYEQYF. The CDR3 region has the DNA TGTGCCAGCAGCTTAGAGTCCCAGGCGGGATACGAGCAGTACTTC.

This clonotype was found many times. DNA of the CDR3: TGTGCCAGCAGCTTAGAGACAGGCTCTCCCTACTATGGCTACACCTTC. It codes for CASSLETGSPYYGYTF. This chain uses TRBV11-2 with TRBJ1-2; D is possibly TRBD1 (6 bases). Trimming pared 0 bases from V and 3 bases from J, leaving 14 bases between. The CDR3 extends over 16 amino acids. Germline V CDR1 and CDR2: SGHAT, FQNNGV.

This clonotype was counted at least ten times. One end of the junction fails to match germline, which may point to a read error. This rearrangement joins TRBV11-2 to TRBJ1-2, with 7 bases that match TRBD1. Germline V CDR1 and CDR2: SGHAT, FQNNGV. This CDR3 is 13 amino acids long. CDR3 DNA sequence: TGTGCCCGCAGCTTGACAGGGAGCTATGGCTACACCTTC. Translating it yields CARSLTGSYGYTF.

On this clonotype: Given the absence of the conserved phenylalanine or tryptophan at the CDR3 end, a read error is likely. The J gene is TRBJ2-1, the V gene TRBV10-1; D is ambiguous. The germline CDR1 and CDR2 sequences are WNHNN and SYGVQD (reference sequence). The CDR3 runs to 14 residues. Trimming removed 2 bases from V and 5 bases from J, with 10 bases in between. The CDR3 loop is CASSEGTANNEQFL. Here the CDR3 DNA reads TGCGCCAGCAGTGAGGGAACAGCCAACAATGAGCAGTTCCTC.

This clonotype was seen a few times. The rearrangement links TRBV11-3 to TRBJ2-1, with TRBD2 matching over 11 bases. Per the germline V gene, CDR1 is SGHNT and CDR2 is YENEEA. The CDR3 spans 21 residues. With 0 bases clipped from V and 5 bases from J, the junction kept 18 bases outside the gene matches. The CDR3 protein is CASSLDVLAGVSPLSNNEQFF. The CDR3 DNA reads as TGTGCCAGCAGCTTAGATGTACTAGCGGGAGTGTCCCCTCTCTCAAACAATGAGCAGTTCTTC.

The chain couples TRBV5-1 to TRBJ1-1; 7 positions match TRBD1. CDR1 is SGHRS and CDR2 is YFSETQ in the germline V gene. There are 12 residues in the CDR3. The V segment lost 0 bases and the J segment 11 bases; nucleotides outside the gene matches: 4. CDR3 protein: CASSLEGAVAFF. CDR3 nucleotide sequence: TGCGCCAGCAGCTTGGAGGGGGCGGTGGCTTTCTTT.

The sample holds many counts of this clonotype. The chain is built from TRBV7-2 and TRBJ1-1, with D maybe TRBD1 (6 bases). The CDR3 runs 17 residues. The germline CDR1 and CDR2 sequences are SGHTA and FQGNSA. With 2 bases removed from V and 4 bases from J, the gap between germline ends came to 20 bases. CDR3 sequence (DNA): TGTGCCAGCAGCTTAAAGGTCTCGCGAGGGGGGCGCACTGAAGCTTTCTTT. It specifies CASSLKVSRGGRTEAFF.

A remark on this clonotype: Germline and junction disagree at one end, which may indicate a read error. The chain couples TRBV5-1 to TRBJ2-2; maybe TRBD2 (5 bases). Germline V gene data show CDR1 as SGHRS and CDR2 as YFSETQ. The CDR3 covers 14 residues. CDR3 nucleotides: TGCGTCAGCAGCTTGACGACTACCGCCGGGGAGCTGTTTTTT. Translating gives CVSSLTTTAGELFF.